A single sample is the source of the 16 T cell receptor beta chains below, sequenced in a study of T cell responses to AZD1222 COVID-19 vaccine. The assay was immunoSEQ multiplex PCR, and TCRdb's table has in-frame clones only and misses some. The data contain about 120,000 clones, roughly nine tenths of them seen just once; the ten biggest clones take up approximately 5.9%. This specimen was peripheral blood, taken on day 0 of AZD1222 vaccination. These receptor sequences come from an adult in good health.

This clone was seen just once. The J gene is TRBJ1-2, the V gene TRBV5-1; tentatively, D is TRBD1 (6 bases). Germline V lookup: CDR1 SGHRS, CDR2 YFSETQ. CDR3 length: 15 amino acids. V shed 2 bases and J shed 3 bases, with 14 bases lying between them. The DNA for the CDR3 is TGCGCCAGCAGCTTCGCCCTAGGGGGGGACTATGGCTACACCTTC. Encoded protein: CASSFALGGDYGYTF.

The rearrangement uses TRBV2 and TRBJ1-4; a possible D gene is TRBD1 (5 bases). Germline values: CDR1 SNHLY, CDR2 FYNNEI. This CDR3 is 15 amino acids long. The V and J ends lost 7 bases and 1 base respectively, with 13 bases between them. The CDR3 DNA reads TGTGCCAGCACACCAGGGCTCGGAACTAATGAAAAACTGTTTTTT. Translation: CASTPGLGTNEKLFF.

The gene calls are TRBV5-8 and TRBJ2-1, with D possibly TRBD1 on 5 matching bases. Trimming removed 6 bases at V and 4 bases at J, with 14 bases between. From germline, CDR1 is SGHTS and CDR2 YDEGEE. CDR3 size: 14 residues. The CDR3 sequence: CASTPGPYYNEQFF. CDR3 nucleotide sequence: TGTGCCAGCACCCCAGGGCCCTATTACAATGAGCAGTTCTTC.

The J gene is TRBJ2-7, the V gene TRBV27; 9 nucleotides line up with TRBD1. Unmatched junction bases numbered 2, after V lost 4 bases and J lost 7 bases. The germline V gene has CDR1 MNHEY and CDR2 SMNVEV (reference sequence). The CDR3 sequence is 12 residues long. The CDR3: CASSSDRGEQYF. The CDR3 coding sequence is TGTGCCAGCAGTTCGGACAGGGGTGAGCAGTACTTC.

V usage is TRBV29-1 and J usage is TRBJ1-1; unclear D gene. Germline-derived CDR1 and CDR2 are SQVTM and ANQGSEA. The CDR3 sequence is 14 residues long. Deletions cut 0 bases from V and 0 bases from J, with 8 bases between. CDR3 DNA: TGCAGCGTTGAAGACAGCTTCATGAACACTGAAGCTTTCTTT. Its protein is CSVEDSFMNTEAFF.

The chain joins TRBV18 to TRBJ1-3; 8 bases match TRBD1. The CDR3 extends over 20 amino acids. Germline CDR1 and CDR2: KGHSH and LQKENI. The V gene end was trimmed by 1 base and the J gene end by 0 bases; junction bases not matched to a gene: 14. The CDR3 spells CASSPLRTGRLRLSGNTIYF. The CDR3 nucleotides read TGTGCCAGCTCACCACTCAGGACAGGGCGGTTGAGACTCTCTGGAAACACCATATATTTT.

The V gene is TRBV19, the J gene TRBJ2-5; 8 positions agree with TRBD1. The trim removed 5 bases at V and 2 bases at J, leaving 7 bases unmatched. Germline CDR1 reads LNHDA; CDR2 reads SQIVND (reference sequence). The CDR3 runs 15 residues. CDR3 in amino acids: CASSPRTGSQETQYF. The CDR3, as DNA: TGTGCCAGTAGTCCTCGGACAGGGAGTCAAGAGACCCAGTACTTC.

The V call is TRBV6-5, the J call TRBJ2-1; 9 bases line up with TRBD2. J was trimmed by 1 base and V by 6 bases; bases with no gene match: 4. This CDR3 contains 15 residues. Germline lookup yields CDR1 MNHEY and CDR2 SVGAGI. CDR3 residues: CASSIAGVSYNEQFF. DNA of the CDR3: TGTGCCAGCAGCATAGCGGGAGTATCCTACAATGAGCAGTTCTTC.

This clone has only a few counts. V and J are TRBV25-1 and TRBJ1-6, with a weak D call TRBD1 (5 bases). The CDR3 is 18 residues long. Per germline, CDR1 MGHDK and CDR2 SYGVNS. V lost 1 base and J lost 0, with 13 bases in between. CDR3 loop: CASSEWVADSSYNSPLHF. CDR3 bases: TGTGCCAGCAGTGAATGGGTGGCCGACAGCTCCTATAATTCACCCCTCCACTTT.

The CDR3 region has the DNA TGTGCCTGGGACTTGGGGGGGGATCAGCCCCAGCATTTT. This gives the protein CAWDLGGDQPQHF. The chain recombines TRBV30 with TRBJ1-5; D might be TRBD1 (5 bases). The V end was cut by 5 bases, the J end by 5 bases, with 13 bases between. Per the germline V gene, CDR1 is GTSNPN and CDR2 is SVGIG (reference sequence). This CDR3 is built from 13 residues.

Only one count was recorded for this clone. V gene TRBV6-2 or TRBV6-3 combines with J gene TRBJ2-2; D is perhaps TRBD2 (6 bases). This CDR3 contains 13 residues. Germline values: CDR1 MNHEY, CDR2 SVGEGT. Trimming took off 3 bases at V and 7 bases at J, with 9 bases between the two ends. CDR3 nucleotides: TGTGCCAGCAGTTATCGGGAGCACGGGGAGCTGTTTTTT. Protein sequence: CASSYREHGELFF.

The V gene is TRBV7-9, the J gene TRBJ2-1; D is undetermined. This CDR3 has 11 amino acids. V lost 5 bases, J lost 8 bases, and 7 bases lay in between. CDR1 is SEHNR and CDR2 is FQNEAQ in the germline V gene (reference sequence). CDR3 residues: CASSGGDEQFF. In DNA, the CDR3 is TGTGCCAGCAGCGGTGGTGATGAGCAGTTCTTC.

This rearrangement joins TRBV9 to TRBJ2-1; 8 bases are shared with TRBD1. There are 15 residues in the CDR3. CDR1 and CDR2 from the germline V gene are SGDLS and YYNGEE. With V trimmed by 3 bases and J by 6 bases, 8 bases remained unmatched. DNA for the CDR3: TGTGCCAGCAGCGAAACAGGGGGACTGGGCAATGAGCAGTTCTTC. Protein sequence: CASSETGGLGNEQFF.

The genes are TRBV6-5 and TRBJ1-4; possibly TRBD1 for D (5 bases). Germline V gives CDR1 MNHEY, CDR2 SVGAGI. The CDR3 spans 14 residues. V lost 6 bases and J 4 bases, leaving 12 bases between the germline ends. The CDR3 nucleotides are TGTGCCAGCAGGGGACGGGACCATAATGAAAAACTGTTTTTT. This codes for CASRGRDHNEKLFF.

The V call is TRBV4-2, the J call TRBJ2-2; the D gene is possibly TRBD2 (5 bases). V lost 0 bases, J lost 6 bases, and 14 bases lay in between. The CDR3 length is 16 residues. Per the germline V gene, CDR1 is LGHNA and CDR2 is YNFKEQ. The CDR3 DNA sequence: TGTGCCAGCAGCCAAGAAGCGGCAGGCCTCGCCGGGGAGCTGTTTTTT. Its translation: CASSQEAAGLAGELFF.

The chain links TRBV2 to TRBJ1-3; a weak D match, TRBD1 (6 bases). V was trimmed by 4 bases and J by 4 bases, leaving 20 bases between them. The CDR3 is 17 amino acids. CDR1 and CDR2 (germline): SNHLY, FYNNEI. The CDR3 DNA is TGTGCCAGCAGTGTGCTGGGGACACTAAAGGTCGGAAACACCATATATTTT. It codes for CASSVLGTLKVGNTIYF. The full variable domain, with the rest looked up from reference TRBV2 and TRBJ1-3, is EPEVTQTPSHQVTQMGQEVILRCVPISNHLYFYWYRQILGQKVEFLVSFYNNEISEKSEIFDDQFSVERPDGSNFTLKIRSTKLEDSAMYFCASSVLGTLKVGNTIYFGEGSWLTVV.